The 2 T cell receptor beta chains below come from one sample, sequenced in a study of identical twins. In TCRdb, the 5' RACE reads were re-called with MiXCR into one record per CDR3 protein. The sample holds 250,000 or so distinct CDR3 sequences; 7% are singletons and the top ten take under 4%. These data were also filed under a second study, of yellow fever vaccine responses in identical twins.

The specimen was memory (CD45RO+) T cells sorted from blood. The receptors shown here come from a woman aged 18-35 years in good health.

The chain employs TRBV9 and TRBJ2-5, with TRBD1 identical over 7 bases. CDR3 length: 17 amino acids. Germline CDR1 reads SGDLS; CDR2 reads YYNGEE. V dropped 0 bases and J dropped 4; count of bases not matched to a gene: 12. DNA of the CDR3: TGTGCCAGCAGCGTAGGTTCTATGACAGGGAGAGGAGAGACCCAGTACTTC. This encodes CASSVGSMTGRGETQYF.

Written as DNA, the CDR3 is TGTGCCAGCAGCAGCGCTAGCGGGAGTTTGTTTGGCGAGCAGTACTTC. This sequence encodes CASSSASGSLFGEQYF. The chain couples TRBV28 to TRBJ2-7, with 10 bases aligning to TRBD2. The J segment lost 6 bases and the V segment lost 6 bases, leaving 14 bases of the junction unmatched. The CDR3 spans 16 residues. From germline, CDR1 is MDHEN and CDR2 SYDVKM. The full variable domain, its missing parts supplied by reference TRBV28 and TRBJ2-7, is DVKVTQSSRYLVKRTGEKVFLECVQDMDHENMFWYRQDPGLGLRLIYFSYDVKMKEKGDIPEGYSVSREKKERFSLILESASTNQTSMYLCASSSASGSLFGEQYFGPGTRLTVT.